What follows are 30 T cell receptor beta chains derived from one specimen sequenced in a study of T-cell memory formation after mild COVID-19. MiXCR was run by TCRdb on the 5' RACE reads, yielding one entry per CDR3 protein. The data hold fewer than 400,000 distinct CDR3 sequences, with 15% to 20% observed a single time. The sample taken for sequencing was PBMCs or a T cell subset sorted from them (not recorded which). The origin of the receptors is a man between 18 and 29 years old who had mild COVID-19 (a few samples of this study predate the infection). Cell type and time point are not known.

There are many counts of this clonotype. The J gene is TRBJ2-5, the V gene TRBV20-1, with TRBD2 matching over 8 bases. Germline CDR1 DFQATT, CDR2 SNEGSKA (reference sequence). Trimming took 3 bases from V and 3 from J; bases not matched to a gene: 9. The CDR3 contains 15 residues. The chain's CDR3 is CSASPRVAGKETQYF. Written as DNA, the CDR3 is TGCAGTGCTAGTCCCCGCGTAGCGGGGAAAGAGACCCAGTACTTC.

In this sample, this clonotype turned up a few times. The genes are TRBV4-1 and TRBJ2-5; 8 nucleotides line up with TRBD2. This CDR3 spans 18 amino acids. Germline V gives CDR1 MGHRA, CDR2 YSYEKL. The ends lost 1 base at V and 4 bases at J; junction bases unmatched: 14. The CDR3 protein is CASSQGQEAGVISETQYF. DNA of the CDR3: TGCGCCAGCAGCCAAGGGCAGGAAGCGGGGGTTATTTCAGAGACCCAGTACTTC.

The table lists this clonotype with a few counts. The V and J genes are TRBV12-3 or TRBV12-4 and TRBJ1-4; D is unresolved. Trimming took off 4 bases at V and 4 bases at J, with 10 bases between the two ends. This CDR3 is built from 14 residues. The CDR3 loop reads CASSYYKGNEKLFF. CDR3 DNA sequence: TGTGCCAGCAGTTACTACAAGGGTAATGAAAAACTGTTTTTT.

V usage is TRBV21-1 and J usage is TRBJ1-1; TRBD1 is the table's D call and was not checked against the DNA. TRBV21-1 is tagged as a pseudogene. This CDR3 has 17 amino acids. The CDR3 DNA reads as TGTGCCAGCAACCGGTGGGGGGACAGACTCATGAACACTGAAGCTTTCTTT. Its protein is CASNRWGDRLMNTEAFF.

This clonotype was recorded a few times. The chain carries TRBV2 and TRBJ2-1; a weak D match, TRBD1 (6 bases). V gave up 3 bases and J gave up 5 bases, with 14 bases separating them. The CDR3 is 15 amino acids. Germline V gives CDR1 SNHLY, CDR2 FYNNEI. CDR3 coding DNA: TGTGCCAGCAGTGACTGGCAGGGGATCCACAATGAGCAGTTCTTC. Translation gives CASSDWQGIHNEQFF.

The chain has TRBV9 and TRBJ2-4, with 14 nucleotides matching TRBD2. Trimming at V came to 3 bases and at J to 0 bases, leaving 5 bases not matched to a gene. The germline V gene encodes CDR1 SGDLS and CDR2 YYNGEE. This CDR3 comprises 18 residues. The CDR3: CASSAGTSGGLAKNIQYF. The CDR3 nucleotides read TGTGCCAGCAGCGCCGGGACTAGCGGGGGATTAGCCAAAAACATTCAGTACTTC.

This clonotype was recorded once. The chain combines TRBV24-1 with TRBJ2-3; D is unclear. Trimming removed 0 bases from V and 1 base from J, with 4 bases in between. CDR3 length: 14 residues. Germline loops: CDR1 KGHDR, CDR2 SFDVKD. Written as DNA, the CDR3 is TGTGCCACCAGTGATTTGGGCCGCACAGATACGCAGTATTTT. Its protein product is CATSDLGRTDTQYF.

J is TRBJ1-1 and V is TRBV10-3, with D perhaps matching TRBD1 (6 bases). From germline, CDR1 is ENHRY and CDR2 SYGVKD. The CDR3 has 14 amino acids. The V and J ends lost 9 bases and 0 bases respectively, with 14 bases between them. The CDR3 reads CAIRQDLMNTEAFF. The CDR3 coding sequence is TGTGCCATACGACAGGACCTTATGAACACTGAAGCTTTCTTT.

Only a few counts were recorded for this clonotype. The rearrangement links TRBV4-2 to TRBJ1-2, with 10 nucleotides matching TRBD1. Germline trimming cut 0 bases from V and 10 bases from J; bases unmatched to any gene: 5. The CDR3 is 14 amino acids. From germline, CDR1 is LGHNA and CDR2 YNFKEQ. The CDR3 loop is CASSQDWTGGTYTF. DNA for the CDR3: TGTGCCAGCAGCCAAGATTGGACAGGGGGGACCTACACCTTC.

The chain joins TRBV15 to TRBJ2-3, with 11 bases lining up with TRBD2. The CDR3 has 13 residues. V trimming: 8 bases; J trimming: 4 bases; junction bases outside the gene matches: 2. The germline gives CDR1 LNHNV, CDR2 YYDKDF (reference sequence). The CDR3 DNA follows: TGTGCCACCCGGACTAGCGGGTCAGATACGCAGTATTTT. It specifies CATRTSGSDTQYF.

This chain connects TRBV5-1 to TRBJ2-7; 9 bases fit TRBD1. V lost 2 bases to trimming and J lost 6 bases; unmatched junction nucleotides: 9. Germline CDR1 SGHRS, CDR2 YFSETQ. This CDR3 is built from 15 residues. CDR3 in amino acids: CASSLSGTGRREQYF. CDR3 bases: TGCGCCAGCAGCTTATCCGGGACAGGGAGACGCGAGCAGTACTTC.

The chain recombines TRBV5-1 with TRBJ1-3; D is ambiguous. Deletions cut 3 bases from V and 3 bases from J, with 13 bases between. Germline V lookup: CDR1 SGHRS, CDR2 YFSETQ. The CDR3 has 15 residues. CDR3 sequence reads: CASSSGGWDGNTIYF. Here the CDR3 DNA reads TGCGCCAGCAGCTCAGGAGGCTGGGATGGAAACACCATATATTTT.

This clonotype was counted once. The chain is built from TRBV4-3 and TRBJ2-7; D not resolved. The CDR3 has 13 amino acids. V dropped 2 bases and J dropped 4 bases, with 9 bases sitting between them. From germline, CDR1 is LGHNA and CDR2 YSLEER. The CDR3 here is CASSQNMQYEQYF. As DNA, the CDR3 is TGCGCCAGCAGCCAAAACATGCAGTACGAGCAGTACTTC.

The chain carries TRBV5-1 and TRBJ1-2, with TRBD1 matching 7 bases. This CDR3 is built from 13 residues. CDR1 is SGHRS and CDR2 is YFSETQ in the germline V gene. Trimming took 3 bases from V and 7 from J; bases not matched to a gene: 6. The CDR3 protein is CASSWQGDPGYTF. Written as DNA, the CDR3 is TGCGCCAGCAGCTGGCAGGGGGATCCTGGCTACACCTTC.

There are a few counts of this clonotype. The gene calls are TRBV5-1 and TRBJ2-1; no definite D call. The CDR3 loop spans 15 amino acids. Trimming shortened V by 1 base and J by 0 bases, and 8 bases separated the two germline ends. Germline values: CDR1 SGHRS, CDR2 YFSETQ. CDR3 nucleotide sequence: TGCGCCAGCAGCTTGTTACAGCTCTCCTACAATGAGCAGTTCTTC. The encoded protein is CASSLLQLSYNEQFF. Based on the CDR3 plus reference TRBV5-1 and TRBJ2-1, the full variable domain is KAGVTQTPRYLIKTRGQQVTLSCSPISGHRSVSWYQQTPGQGLQFLFEYFSETQRNKGNFPGRFSGRQFSNSRSEMNVSTLELGDSALYLCASSLLQLSYNEQFFGPGTRLTVL.

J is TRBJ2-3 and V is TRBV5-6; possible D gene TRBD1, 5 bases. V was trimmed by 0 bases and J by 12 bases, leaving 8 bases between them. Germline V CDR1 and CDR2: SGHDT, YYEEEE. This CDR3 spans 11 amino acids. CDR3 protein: CASSLGQLQYF. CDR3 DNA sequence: TGTGCCAGCAGCTTGGGACAGCTCCAGTATTTT.

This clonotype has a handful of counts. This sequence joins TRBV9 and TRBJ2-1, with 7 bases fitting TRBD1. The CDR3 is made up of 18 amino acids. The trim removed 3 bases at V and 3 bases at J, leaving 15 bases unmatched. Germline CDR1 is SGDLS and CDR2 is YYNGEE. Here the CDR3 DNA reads TGTGCCAGCAGCGGGACCGACAGGGCCTACTACTACTACAATGAGCAGTTCTTC. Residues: CASSGTDRAYYYYNEQFF. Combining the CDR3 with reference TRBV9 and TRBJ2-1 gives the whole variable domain DSGVTQTPKHLITATGQRVTLRCSPRSGDLSVYWYQQSLDQGLQFLIQYYNGEERAKGNILERFSAQQFPDLHSELNLSSLELGDSALYFCASSGTDRAYYYYNEQFFGPGTRLTVL.

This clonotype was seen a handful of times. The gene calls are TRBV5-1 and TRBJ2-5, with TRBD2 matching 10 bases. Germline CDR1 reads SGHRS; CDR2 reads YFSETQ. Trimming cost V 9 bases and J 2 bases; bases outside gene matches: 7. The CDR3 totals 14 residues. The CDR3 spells CATKGLAVQETQYF. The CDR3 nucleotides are TGCGCCACCAAAGGACTAGCGGTTCAAGAGACCCAGTACTTC.

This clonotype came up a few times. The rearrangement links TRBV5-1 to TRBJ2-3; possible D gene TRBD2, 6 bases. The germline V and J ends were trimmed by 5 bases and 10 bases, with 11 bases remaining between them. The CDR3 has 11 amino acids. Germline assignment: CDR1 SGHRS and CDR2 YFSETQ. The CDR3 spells CASSVGEAQYF. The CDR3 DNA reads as TGCGCCAGCAGTGTCGGGGAGGCGCAGTATTTT.

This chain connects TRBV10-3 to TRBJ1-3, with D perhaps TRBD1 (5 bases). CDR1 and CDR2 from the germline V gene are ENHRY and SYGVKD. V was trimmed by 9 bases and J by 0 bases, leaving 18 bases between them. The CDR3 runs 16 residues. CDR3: CAMGRGLTDSGNTIYF. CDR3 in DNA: TGTGCCATGGGGAGGGGACTGACCGACTCTGGAAACACCATATATTTT.

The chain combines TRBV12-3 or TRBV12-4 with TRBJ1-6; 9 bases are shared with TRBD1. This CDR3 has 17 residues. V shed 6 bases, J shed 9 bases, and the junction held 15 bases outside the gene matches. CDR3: CASRRGMGQGVGSPLHF. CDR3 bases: TGTGCCAGCAGACGGGGAATGGGACAGGGCGTTGGTTCACCCCTCCACTTT.

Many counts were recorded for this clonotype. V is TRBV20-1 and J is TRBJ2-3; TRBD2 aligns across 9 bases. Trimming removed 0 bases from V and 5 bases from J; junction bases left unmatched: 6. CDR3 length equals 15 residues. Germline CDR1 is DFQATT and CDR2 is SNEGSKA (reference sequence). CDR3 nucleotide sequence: TGCAGTGCTAGAGAAAGGACTAGCGCGGGAGATACGCAGTATTTT. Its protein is CSARERTSAGDTQYF.

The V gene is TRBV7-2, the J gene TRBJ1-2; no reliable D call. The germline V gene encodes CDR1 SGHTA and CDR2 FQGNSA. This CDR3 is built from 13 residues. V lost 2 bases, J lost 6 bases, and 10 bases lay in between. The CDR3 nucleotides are TGTGCCAGCAGCTTAAGCCGCCCAGATGGCTACACCTTC. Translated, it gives CASSLSRPDGYTF.

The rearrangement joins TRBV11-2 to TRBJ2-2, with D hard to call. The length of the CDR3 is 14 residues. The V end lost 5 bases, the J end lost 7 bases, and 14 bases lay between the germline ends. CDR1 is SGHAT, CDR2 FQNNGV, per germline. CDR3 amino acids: CASSQGPNIGELFF. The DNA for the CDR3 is TGTGCCAGCAGCCAAGGACCCAATATCGGGGAGCTGTTTTTT. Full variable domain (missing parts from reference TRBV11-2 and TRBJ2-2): EAGVAQSPRYKIIEKRQSVAFWCNPISGHATLYWYQQILGQGPKLLIQFQNNGVVDDSQLPKDRFSAERLKGVDSTLKIQPAKLEDSAVYLCASSQGPNIGELFFGEGSRLTVL.

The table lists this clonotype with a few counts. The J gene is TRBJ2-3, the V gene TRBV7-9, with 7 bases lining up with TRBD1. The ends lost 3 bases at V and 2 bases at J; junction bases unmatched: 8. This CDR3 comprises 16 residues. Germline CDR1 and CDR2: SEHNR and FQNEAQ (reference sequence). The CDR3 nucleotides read TGTGCCAGCAGCTTGACTCAGGGGGTTGTCACAGATACGCAGTATTTT. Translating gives CASSLTQGVVTDTQYF. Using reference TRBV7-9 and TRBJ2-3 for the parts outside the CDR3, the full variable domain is DTGVSQNPRHKITKRGQNVTFRCDPISEHNRLYWYRQTLGQGPEFLTYFQNEAQLEKSRLLSDRFSAERPKGSFSTLEIQRTEQGDSAMYLCASSLTQGVVTDTQYFGPGTRLTVL.

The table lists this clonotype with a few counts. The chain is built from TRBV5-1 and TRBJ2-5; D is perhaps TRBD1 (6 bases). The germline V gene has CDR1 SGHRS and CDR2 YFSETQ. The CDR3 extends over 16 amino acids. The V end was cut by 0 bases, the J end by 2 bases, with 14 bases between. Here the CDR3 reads CASSLGWSRGQETQYF. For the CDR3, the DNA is TGCGCCAGCAGCTTGGGGTGGAGTAGGGGGCAAGAGACCCAGTACTTC.

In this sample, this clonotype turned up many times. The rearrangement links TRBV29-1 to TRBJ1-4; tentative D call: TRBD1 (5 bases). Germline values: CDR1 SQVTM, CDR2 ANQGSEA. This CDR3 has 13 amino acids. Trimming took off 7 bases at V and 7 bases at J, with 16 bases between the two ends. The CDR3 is CSAALDGGEKLFF. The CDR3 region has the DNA TGCAGCGCCGCGTTGGACGGGGGTGAAAAACTGTTTTTT.

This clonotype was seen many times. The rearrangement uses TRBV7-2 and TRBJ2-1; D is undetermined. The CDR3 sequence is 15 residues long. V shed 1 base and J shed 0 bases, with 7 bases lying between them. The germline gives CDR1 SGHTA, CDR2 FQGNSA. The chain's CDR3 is CASSLGMSSYNEQFF. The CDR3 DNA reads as TGTGCCAGCAGCTTAGGGATGAGCTCCTACAATGAGCAGTTCTTC.

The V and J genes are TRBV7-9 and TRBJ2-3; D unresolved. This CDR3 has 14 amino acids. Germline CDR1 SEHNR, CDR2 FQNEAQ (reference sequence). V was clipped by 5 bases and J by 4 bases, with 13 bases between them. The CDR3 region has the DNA TGTGCCAGCAGCCCCCGGTTAGGCCCAGATACGCAGTATTTT. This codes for CASSPRLGPDTQYF.

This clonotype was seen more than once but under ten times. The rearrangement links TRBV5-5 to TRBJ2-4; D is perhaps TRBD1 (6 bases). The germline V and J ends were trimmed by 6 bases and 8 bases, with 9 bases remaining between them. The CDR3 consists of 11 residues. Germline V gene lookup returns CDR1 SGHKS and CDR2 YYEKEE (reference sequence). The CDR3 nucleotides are TGTGCCAGCATTTCAGGGGACATTCAGTACTTC. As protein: CASISGDIQYF. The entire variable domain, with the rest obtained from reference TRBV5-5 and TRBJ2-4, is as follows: DAGVTQSPTHLIKTRGQQVTLRCSPISGHKSVSWYQQVLGQGPQFIFQYYEKEERGRGNFPDRFSARQFPNYSSELNVNALLLGDSALYLCASISGDIQYFGAGTRLSVL.